These 28 T cell receptor beta chains were all obtained from the same sample, sequenced in a study of STAT5B mutations in CD4+ large granular lymphocyte leukemia. Profiling relied on immunoSEQ multiplex PCR, and the TCRdb table lists in-frame clones only, not all of them. The table includes some 45,000 clones, around 85% detected once. Sequencing used CD4+ T cells from blood buffy coats. The origin of the receptors is a human donor in good health.

This clone was counted a single time. This chain links TRBV7-2 with TRBJ1-5, with a tentative D call TRBD1 (5 bases). The CDR3 sequence is 18 residues long. Germline CDR1 reads SGHTA; CDR2 reads FQGNSA. Trimming took 2 bases from V and 1 from J, leaving 18 bases between them. In DNA form, the CDR3 reads TGTGCCAGCAGCTTATTCCCGCCCGGGGGGGTGAGCAATCAGCCCCAGCATTTT. Protein sequence: CASSLFPPGGVSNQPQHF.

The J gene is TRBJ1-2, the V gene TRBV2; D is ambiguous. The CDR3 consists of 12 residues. The germline CDR1 and CDR2 sequences are SNHLY and FYNNEI. Trimming pared 9 bases from V and 8 bases from J, leaving 16 bases between. The CDR3 here is CASGQVRSGYTF. The CDR3 nucleotides read TGTGCCAGTGGGCAGGTGCGATCCGGCTACACCTTC.

This clone occurred a few times. CDR3 residues: CASSPVGRPYEQYF. Written as DNA, the CDR3 is TGTGCCAGCAGCCCTGTAGGGAGACCCTACGAGCAGTACTTC. The rearrangement links TRBV7-9 to TRBJ2-7; tentative D call: TRBD2 (5 bases). This CDR3 is built from 14 residues. CDR1 and CDR2 (germline): SEHNR, FQNEAQ (reference sequence). Trimming removed 5 bases from V and 2 bases from J, with 13 bases in between.

The chain uses TRBV6-1 and TRBJ1-5; D remains unclear. Trimming stripped 5 bases from V and 1 base from J, with 3 bases between. The CDR3 has 12 amino acids. Germline assignment: CDR1 MNHNS and CDR2 SASEGT. CDR3 nucleotides: TGTGCCAGCAGTTGGAGCAATCAGCCCCAGCATTTT. Its translation: CASSWSNQPQHF.

The chain employs TRBV7-3 and TRBJ2-2; 11 nucleotides match TRBD1. The junction had 1 base not matched to a gene; V was cut back by 3 bases and J by 4 bases. The V gene's germline CDR1 is SGHTA and CDR2 FQGTGA. CDR3 length: 15 amino acids. The CDR3 here is CASSLDRGPTGELFF. The CDR3 DNA sequence: TGTGCCAGCAGCTTGGACAGGGGGCCCACCGGGGAGCTGTTTTTT.

This clone was observed once. The J gene is TRBJ2-5, the V gene TRBV27, with 8 bases fitting TRBD1. Germline CDR1 MNHEY, CDR2 SMNVEV (reference sequence). The CDR3 has 15 residues. J was trimmed by 5 bases and V by 6 bases; bases with no gene match: 11. The CDR3 DNA reads TGTGCCAGCAGCAGGACAGGGTTACGTGAGGAGACCCAGTACTTC. This encodes CASSRTGLREETQYF.

J is TRBJ2-2 and V is TRBV2, with 11 bases that match TRBD1. Germline V gene data show CDR1 as SNHLY and CDR2 as FYNNEI. V lost 8 bases to trimming and J lost 5 bases; unmatched junction nucleotides: 7. The CDR3 contains 15 residues. The CDR3 bases are TGTGCCAGCCTCTCGGACAGGGGGCTAACCGGGGAGCTGTTTTTT. Its protein is CASLSDRGLTGELFF.

The rearrangement joins TRBV7-2 to TRBJ1-1; D is unresolved. CDR1 is SGHTA and CDR2 is FQGNSA in the germline V gene. This CDR3 contains 14 residues. Trimming took 1 base from V and 0 from J, leaving 6 bases between them. This CDR3 is CASSLGTVNTEAFF. CDR3 coding DNA: TGTGCCAGCAGCTTAGGGACGGTGAACACTGAAGCTTTCTTT.

The chain carries TRBV2 and TRBJ2-1, with D hard to call. The CDR3 covers 11 residues. V was pared by 8 bases and J by 8 bases, with 10 bases between. Germline CDR1 SNHLY, CDR2 FYNNEI. In DNA, the CDR3 is TGTGCCAGCCACTGGGTGGATGAGCAGTTCTTC. As protein: CASHWVDEQFF.

This clone was found a few times. The chain links TRBV6-1 to TRBJ1-2; 10 bases align to TRBD1. Trimming at V came to 4 bases and at J to 13 bases, leaving 9 bases not matched to a gene. CDR1 is MNHNS and CDR2 is SASEGT in the germline V gene. This CDR3 contains 13 residues. For the CDR3, the DNA is TGTGCCAGCAGTGTGACAGGGGGCGCTGGCCCCACCTTC. Translation: CASSVTGGAGPTF.

The gene calls are TRBV30 and TRBJ1-1; D gene uncertain. Trimming shortened V by 2 bases and J by 0 bases, and 7 bases separated the two germline ends. The CDR3 is 13 residues long. Germline CDR1 and CDR2: GTSNPN and SVGIG (reference sequence). The CDR3 DNA sequence: TGTGCCTGGAGTCGATCCATGAACACTGAAGCTTTCTTT. This codes for CAWSRSMNTEAFF.

This clone was counted between two and nine times. This chain uses TRBV11-3 with TRBJ2-1; 10 bases line up with TRBD1. V lost 3 bases, J lost 6 bases, and 14 bases stayed unmatched. The CDR3 length is 18 residues. Per germline, CDR1 SGHNT and CDR2 YENEEA. The CDR3 region is CASSLEQGGTGAGNEQFF. The CDR3, as DNA: TGTGCCAGCAGCTTGGAACAAGGGGGGACAGGGGCTGGCAATGAGCAGTTCTTC.

This clone occurred a few times. The chain uses TRBV7-2 and TRBJ2-7; 10 bases align to TRBD2. The V and J ends lost 5 bases and 6 bases, in that order; junction bases with no gene match: 7. CDR1 and CDR2 (germline): SGHTA, FQGNSA. This CDR3 is 14 amino acids long. CDR3 DNA sequence: TGTGCCAGCAGCGCGGGACTAGCGACAACCGAGCAGTACTTC. Protein product: CASSAGLATTEQYF. Full variable domain (outside the CDR3, taken from reference TRBV7-2 and TRBJ2-7): GAGVSQSPSNKVTEKGKDVELRCDPISGHTALYWYRQSLGQGLEFLIYFQGNSAPDKSGLPSDRFSAERTGGSVSTLTIQRTQQEDSAVYLCASSAGLATTEQYFGPGTRLTVT.

This rearrangement joins TRBV4-2 to TRBJ2-4, with D hard to call. Trimming took 1 base from V and 1 from J, leaving 8 bases between them. The CDR3 sequence is 15 residues long. Germline-derived CDR1 and CDR2 are LGHNA and YNFKEQ. The CDR3, as DNA: TGTGCCAGCAGCCAAGGAAGCCAGGCCAAAAACATTCAGTACTTC. It specifies CASSQGSQAKNIQYF.

A single count supports this clone. This rearrangement joins TRBV7-9 to TRBJ1-4; TRBD1 agrees at 7 bases. Per the germline V gene, CDR1 is SEHNR and CDR2 is FQNEAQ (reference sequence). CDR3 length: 14 amino acids. Trimming at V came to 5 bases and at J to 5 bases, leaving 5 bases not matched to a gene. The chain's CDR3 is CASSPTGRNEKLFF. In DNA form, the CDR3 reads TGTGCCAGCAGCCCGACAGGGAGAAATGAAAAACTGTTTTTT.

CDR3 sequence: CASSQDWQGGEKLFF. The CDR3 bases are TGTGCCAGCAGCCAAGATTGGCAGGGTGGTGAAAAACTGTTTTTT. The rearrangement links TRBV4-2 to TRBJ1-4, with a possible D match to TRBD1 (5 bases). Trimming shortened V by 0 bases and J by 7 bases, and 12 bases separated the two germline ends. Germline assignment: CDR1 LGHNA and CDR2 YNFKEQ. This CDR3 region has 15 residues.

The rearrangement links TRBV15 to TRBJ2-3; no firm D call. The CDR3 has 16 amino acids. Trimming shortened V by 0 bases and J by 2 bases, and 12 bases separated the two germline ends. Germline loops: CDR1 LNHNV, CDR2 YYDKDF (reference sequence). CDR3 nucleotide sequence: TGTGCCACCAGCAGAGATCGGGCCCCCTACACAGATACGCAGTATTTT. Its translation: CATSRDRAPYTDTQYF.

This sequence joins TRBV7-2 and TRBJ2-7; D unresolved. Trimming pared 1 base from V and 1 base from J, leaving 8 bases between. Per germline, CDR1 SGHTA and CDR2 FQGNSA. The length of the CDR3 is 14 residues. DNA for the CDR3: TGTGCCAGCAGCTTAGACGGCCGTTCCTACGAGCAGTACTTC. Amino acid sequence: CASSLDGRSYEQYF.

As to this clone: Compared with germline, one end of the junction differs, possibly owing to a read error. The chain couples TRBV27 to TRBJ1-5; D is uncertain. CDR3 length: 15 residues. Germline-derived CDR1 and CDR2 are MNHEY and SMNVEV (reference sequence). CDR3 sequence (DNA): TGTGCCAGCAGTTCCGGGATTTATAGCAGTCAGCCCCAGCATTTT. This translates into CASSSGIYSSQPQHF.

The rearrangement joins TRBV25-1 to TRBJ1-4, with TRBD1 as a possible D gene (5 bases). V was cut by 5 bases and J by 5 bases, with 9 bases left in between. From germline, CDR1 is MGHDK and CDR2 SYGVNS. The CDR3 runs to 13 residues. The CDR3 loop is CASSYRFNEKLFF. CDR3 DNA: TGTGCCAGCAGTTACAGGTTCAATGAAAAACTGTTTTTT.

The genes are TRBV29-1 and TRBJ2-5; TRBD1 matches at 8 bases. Per germline, CDR1 SQVTM and CDR2 ANQGSEA. With 4 bases clipped from V and 4 bases from J, the junction kept 14 bases outside the gene matches. The CDR3 covers 16 residues. DNA for the CDR3: TGCAGCGTTGCTTCTTTCGACAGGGGTTCGGGAGAGACCCAGTACTTC. Encoded protein: CSVASFDRGSGETQYF. Full variable domain (missing parts from reference TRBV29-1 and TRBJ2-5): SAVISQKPSRDICQRGTSLTIQCQVDSQVTMMFWYRQQPGQSLTLIATANQGSEATYESGFVIDKFPISRPNLTFSTLTVSNMSPEDSSIYLCSVASFDRGSGETQYFGPGTRLLVL.

This rearrangement joins TRBV7-2 to TRBJ1-1; possibly TRBD1 for D (5 bases). The CDR3 runs to 14 residues. Germline values: CDR1 SGHTA, CDR2 FQGNSA. The V end lost 3 bases, the J end lost 1 base, and 9 bases lay between the germline ends. Here the CDR3 DNA reads TGTGCCAGCAGCTTTGGGGGGGGGAACACTGAAGCTTTCTTT. Protein: CASSFGGGNTEAFF. Complete variable domain (other parts from reference TRBV7-2 and TRBJ1-1): GAGVSQSPSNKVTEKGKDVELRCDPISGHTALYWYRQSLGQGLEFLIYFQGNSAPDKSGLPSDRFSAERTGGSVSTLTIQRTQQEDSAVYLCASSFGGGNTEAFFGQGTRLTVV.

The chain links TRBV5-6 to TRBJ2-1; 10 bases are a match to TRBD2. CDR1 SGHDT and CDR2 YYEEEE come from the germline V gene. Losses at the gene ends were 2 bases for V and 7 bases for J; bases not matched to a gene: 15. CDR3 length: 18 residues. CDR3 protein: CASSFFGLAATIGNEQFF. CDR3 nucleotides: TGTGCCAGCAGCTTCTTCGGACTAGCGGCCACTATCGGGAATGAGCAGTTCTTC.

J is TRBJ1-2 and V is TRBV7-9; perhaps TRBD1 as D (6 bases). There are 15 residues in the CDR3. V was trimmed by 5 bases and J by 4 bases, leaving 17 bases between them. CDR1 and CDR2 (germline): SEHNR, FQNEAQ (reference sequence). The DNA of the CDR3 is TGTGCCAGCAGCACAGCCGGGGGGCGGTTCTATGGCTACACCTTC. Translated, it gives CASSTAGGRFYGYTF.

The rearrangement links TRBV6-1 to TRBJ1-5; D is undetermined. The V end lost 0 bases, the J end lost 3 bases, and 12 bases lay between the germline ends. The CDR3 sequence is 16 residues long. Germline V gene sequence: CDR1 MNHNS, CDR2 SASEGT. The chain's CDR3 is CASSEAPSLTNQPQHF. The DNA for the CDR3 is TGTGCCAGCAGTGAAGCCCCCTCTCTTACCAATCAGCCCCAGCATTTT.

This clone was recorded only once. The rearrangement joins TRBV7-3 to TRBJ2-1, with 12 bases identical to TRBD2. Per germline, CDR1 SGHTA and CDR2 FQGTGA. This CDR3 region has 19 residues. Trimming cost V 2 bases and J 1 base; bases outside gene matches: 9. CDR3 sequence (DNA): TGTGCCAGCAGCTTAGGAGGGTCTGGGACTAGCGGGTCCTACAATGAGCAGTTCTTC. Translating gives CASSLGGSGTSGSYNEQFF.

This chain uses TRBV4-2 with TRBJ2-1, with 8 bases lining up with TRBD2. Germline loops: CDR1 LGHNA, CDR2 YNFKEQ. Losses at the gene ends were 4 bases for V and 6 bases for J; bases not matched to a gene: 8. The CDR3 extends over 15 amino acids. CDR3 DNA sequence: TGTGCCAGCAGCCCCCCAAGCGGGAGAGTCAATGAGCAGTTCTTC. This translates into CASSPPSGRVNEQFF.

The V gene is TRBV7-9, the J gene TRBJ2-1; D ambiguous. The CDR3 runs 12 residues. CDR1 SEHNR and CDR2 FQNEAQ come from the germline V gene (reference sequence). The ends were cut back, 0 bases at V and 14 bases at J, with 11 bases in the middle. The CDR3 DNA is TGTGCCAGCAGCTTAGCGCGAGACAAGAAGTTCTTC. It is translated as CASSLARDKKFF.